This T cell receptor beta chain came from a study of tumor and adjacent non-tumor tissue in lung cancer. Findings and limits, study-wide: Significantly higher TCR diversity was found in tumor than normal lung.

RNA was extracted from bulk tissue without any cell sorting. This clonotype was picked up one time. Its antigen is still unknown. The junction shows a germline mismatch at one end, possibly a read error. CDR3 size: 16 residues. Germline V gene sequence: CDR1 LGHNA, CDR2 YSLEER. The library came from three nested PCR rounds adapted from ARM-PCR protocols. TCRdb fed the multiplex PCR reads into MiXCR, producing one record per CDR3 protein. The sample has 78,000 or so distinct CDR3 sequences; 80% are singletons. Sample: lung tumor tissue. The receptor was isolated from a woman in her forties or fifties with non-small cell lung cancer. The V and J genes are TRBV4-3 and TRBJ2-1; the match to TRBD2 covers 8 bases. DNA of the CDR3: TGCACCAGCACCCAGAGAACTAGCGGCAACAAAAATGAGCAGTTCTTC. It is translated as CTSTQRTSGNKNEQFF.